These T cell receptor beta chains were read from a single sample in a study of T cell responses to AZD1222 COVID-19 vaccine. This table comes from immunoSEQ multiplex PCR, and its TCRdb copy is limited to in-frame clones, with some not included. The sample lists about 90,000 clones, 88% occurring once. The sample here was peripheral blood, taken on day 0 of MenACWY control vaccination. These receptors were collected from an adult in good health. Both conserved end residues are part of each CDR3. The D gene is left open where the match is weak. The size field is filled for only some rows; it gives once, few, many or a size class.

TRBV19	.	TRBJ2-1	TRBD1	CASGGTGGPSEQFF	TGTGCCAGTGGGGGGACAGGGGGGCCCAGTGAGCAGTTCTTC
TRBV6-2/TRBV6-3	.	TRBJ2-5	TRBD2	CASSIYLAGGPEETQYF	TGTGCCAGCAGCATCTACTTAGCGGGGGGGCCGGAGGAGACCCAGTACTTC
TRBV5-1	.	TRBJ2-7	.	CASSLGAGRTLSYEQYF	TGCGCCAGCAGCTTGGGGGCGGGCAGAACTCTCTCCTACGAGCAGTACTTC
TRBV30	.	TRBJ1-1	.	CAWSVRGGWTEAFF	TGTGCCTGGAGTGTACGGGGGGGTTGGACTGAAGCTTTCTTT
TRBV4-2	.	TRBJ2-2	.	CASSQEGPGGRANTGELFF	TGTGCCAGCAGCCAAGAGGGTCCTGGTGGGCGAGCGAACACCGGGGAGCTGTTTTTT
TRBV20-1	many	TRBJ2-3	TRBD2	CSASNSGGWTDTQYF	TGCAGTGCTAGTAACAGCGGGGGGTGGACAGATACGCAGTATTTT
TRBV19	.	TRBJ1-2	.	CASSIFNGYTF	TGTGCCAGTAGTATTTTTAATGGCTACACCTTC
TRBV5-1	once	TRBJ2-4	.	CASREEVRDIQYF	TGCGCCAGCAGAGAGGAGGTACGGGACATTCAGTACTTC
TRBV29-1	once	TRBJ2-5	TRBD2	CSAVLAGGYQETQYF	TGCAGCGCGGTACTAGCGGGGGGGTACCAAGAGACCCAGTACTTC
TRBV5-1	.	TRBJ1-1	.	CASSPTAGRLLAFF	TGCGCCAGCAGCCCGACCGCAGGGAGGTTGCTCGCTTTCTTT
TRBV6-4	once	TRBJ1-1	.	CASSAGYAFF	TGTGCCAGCAGTGCAGGGTATGCTTTCTTT
TRBV24-1	once	TRBJ1-5	TRBD1	CATSEGWDRGSNQPQHF	TGTGCCACCAGTGAGGGTTGGGACAGGGGAAGCAATCAGCCCCAGCATTTT
TRBV4-3	few	TRBJ1-3	.	CASSQDDSSGNTIYF	TGCGCCAGCAGCCAAGATGACAGCTCTGGAAACACCATATATTTT
TRBV28	.	TRBJ2-2	TRBD1	CASSPQGARTGELFF	TGTGCCAGCAGTCCCCAGGGGGCCCGCACCGGGGAGCTGTTTTTT